Listed below are T cell receptor beta chains from one sample, sequenced in a study of blood T cell repertoires in COVID-19. Data came from immunoSEQ multiplex PCR; TCRdb stores just in-frame clones and leaves some out. The data hold approximately 140,000 clones, with approximately 82% observed a single time. The sequenced sample was peripheral blood. These receptors were collected from a human donor with acute or convalescent COVID-19. The donor label of this sample is uncertain. Each CDR3 is given without its conserved first and last residue.

V gene: TRBV12-5; J gene: TRBJ1-2; CDR3 protein: ASGLVRGQGASEVSYGYT
V gene: TRBV5-4; J gene: TRBJ2-2; CDR3 protein: ASSSWGAGELF
V gene: TRBV9; J gene: TRBJ2-7; CDR3 protein: ASSVGAGTGHSYEQY
V gene: TRBV19; J gene: TRBJ1-5; CDR3 protein: ASRVLRGPQH
V gene: TRBV9; J gene: TRBJ1-4; CDR3 protein: ASSVGRLDEKLF
V gene: TRBV4-3; J gene: TRBJ1-6; CDR3 protein: ASSLTPGTSNSSPLH
V gene: TRBV3-1/TRBV3-2; J gene: TRBJ2-1; CDR3 protein: ASSAARGYEQF
V gene: TRBV3-1/TRBV3-2; J gene: TRBJ2-5; CDR3 protein: ASSFISGGHEETQY
V gene: TRBV11-2; J gene: TRBJ1-2; CDR3 protein: ASSLAGQTLYGYT
V gene: TRBV7-2; J gene: TRBJ2-1; CDR3 protein: ASSLNRGLDEQF
V gene: TRBV7-9; J gene: TRBJ2-3; CDR3 protein: ASSLAWETDTQY
V gene: TRBV2; J gene: TRBJ1-2; CDR3 protein: ASRETTGGYGYT
V gene: TRBV10-3; J gene: TRBJ1-1; CDR3 protein: AIRGTGETEAF
V gene: TRBV11-2; J gene: TRBJ1-2; CDR3 protein: ASSSGGYGYT
V gene: TRBV12-3/TRBV12-4; J gene: TRBJ1-1; CDR3 protein: ASGQQLFTEAF
V gene: TRBV6-5; J gene: TRBJ1-2; CDR3 protein: ASSFGTVQLNYGYT
V gene: TRBV4-1; J gene: TRBJ1-2; CDR3 protein: ASSHRGGYT
V gene: TRBV4-1; J gene: TRBJ2-7; CDR3 protein: ASSPSPRGSGYEQY
V gene: TRBV12-5; J gene: TRBJ1-2; CDR3 protein: ASGGTGGNYGYT
V gene: TRBV5-1; J gene: TRBJ1-1; CDR3 protein: ASSRDSTEAF
V gene: TRBV15; J gene: TRBJ2-7; CDR3 protein: ATSREGGTPTPEQY
V gene: TRBV7-2; J gene: TRBJ2-5; CDR3 protein: ASSPDRGQETQY
V gene: TRBV19; J gene: TRBJ2-2; CDR3 protein: ASSVTTSWSNTGELF
V gene: TRBV4-3; J gene: TRBJ1-2; CDR3 protein: ASSQGTIPAYGYT
V gene: TRBV6-1; J gene: TRBJ1-3; CDR3 protein: ASSERGGPGNTIY
V gene: TRBV6-6; J gene: TRBJ2-1; CDR3 protein: ASRTSGGNNEQF
V gene: TRBV4-1; J gene: TRBJ1-4; CDR3 protein: ASSQDRGSGEKLF
V gene: TRBV6-4; J gene: TRBJ1-5; CDR3 protein: ASSERGGNNQPQH
V gene: TRBV7-9; J gene: TRBJ2-3; CDR3 protein: ASSLVAGGRDTQY
V gene: TRBV10-3; J gene: TRBJ1-2; CDR3 protein: AISESLEGRSGYT
V gene: TRBV28; J gene: TRBJ1-5; CDR3 protein: ASSLSSYGVNGYQPQH
V gene: TRBV19; J gene: TRBJ2-1; CDR3 protein: ASSVGLGSYNEQF
V gene: TRBV5-8; J gene: TRBJ2-1; CDR3 protein: ASSLTGQGAGNEQF
V gene: TRBV11-1; J gene: TRBJ1-1; CDR3 protein: ASSRESPTEAF
V gene: TRBV5-1; J gene: TRBJ1-2; CDR3 protein: ASSFTFGGSYGYT
V gene: TRBV20-1; J gene: TRBJ2-1; CDR3 protein: SASSPPSGGPFYNEQF
V gene: TRBV5-1; J gene: TRBJ1-4; CDR3 protein: ASRRGPGGDEKLF
V gene: TRBV5-6; J gene: TRBJ1-1; CDR3 protein: ASSLDARVEAF
V gene: TRBV10-1; J gene: TRBJ1-1; CDR3 protein: ARRTGGVNTEAF
V gene: TRBV6-5; J gene: TRBJ1-2; CDR3 protein: ASRKNRGLRGYT
V gene: TRBV27; J gene: TRBJ2-1; CDR3 protein: ASSELAGGTYNEQF
V gene: TRBV19; J gene: TRBJ2-3; CDR3 protein: ASSPFNGGGTDTQY
V gene: TRBV3-1/TRBV3-2; J gene: TRBJ2-1; CDR3 protein: ASSQGLQNYNEQF
V gene: TRBV3-1/TRBV3-2; J gene: TRBJ1-5; CDR3 protein: ASSQVAGRNQPQH
V gene: TRBV10-3; J gene: TRBJ1-2; CDR3 protein: AISESGESNYGYT
V gene: TRBV18; J gene: TRBJ1-1; CDR3 protein: ASRQGNTEAF
V gene: TRBV19; J gene: TRBJ1-3; CDR3 protein: ASTTESSGNTIY
V gene: TRBV30; J gene: TRBJ2-3; CDR3 protein: AWSRGDTQY
V gene: TRBV27; J gene: TRBJ1-3; CDR3 protein: ASSFRGSGNTIY
V gene: TRBV5-6; J gene: TRBJ2-5; CDR3 protein: ASSTTDRDWRGQETQY
V gene: TRBV7-2; J gene: TRBJ2-1; CDR3 protein: ASAMSSYNEQF
V gene: TRBV6-2/TRBV6-3; J gene: TRBJ1-6; CDR3 protein: ASSPGTVYNSPLH
V gene: TRBV5-5; J gene: TRBJ1-3; CDR3 protein: ASSLIRQGDGNTIY
V gene: TRBV28; J gene: TRBJ2-5; CDR3 protein: ASSLAETQY
V gene: TRBV25-1; J gene: TRBJ1-6; CDR3 protein: ASRGQYNSPLH
V gene: TRBV2; J gene: TRBJ1-2; CDR3 protein: ASSPGGAGGYT
V gene: TRBV10-3; J gene: TRBJ1-1; CDR3 protein: AIRLEAGNGEAF
V gene: TRBV7-2; J gene: TRBJ1-5; CDR3 protein: ASSLGQGYQPQH
V gene: TRBV19; J gene: TRBJ1-2; CDR3 protein: ASSPTDYAYGYT